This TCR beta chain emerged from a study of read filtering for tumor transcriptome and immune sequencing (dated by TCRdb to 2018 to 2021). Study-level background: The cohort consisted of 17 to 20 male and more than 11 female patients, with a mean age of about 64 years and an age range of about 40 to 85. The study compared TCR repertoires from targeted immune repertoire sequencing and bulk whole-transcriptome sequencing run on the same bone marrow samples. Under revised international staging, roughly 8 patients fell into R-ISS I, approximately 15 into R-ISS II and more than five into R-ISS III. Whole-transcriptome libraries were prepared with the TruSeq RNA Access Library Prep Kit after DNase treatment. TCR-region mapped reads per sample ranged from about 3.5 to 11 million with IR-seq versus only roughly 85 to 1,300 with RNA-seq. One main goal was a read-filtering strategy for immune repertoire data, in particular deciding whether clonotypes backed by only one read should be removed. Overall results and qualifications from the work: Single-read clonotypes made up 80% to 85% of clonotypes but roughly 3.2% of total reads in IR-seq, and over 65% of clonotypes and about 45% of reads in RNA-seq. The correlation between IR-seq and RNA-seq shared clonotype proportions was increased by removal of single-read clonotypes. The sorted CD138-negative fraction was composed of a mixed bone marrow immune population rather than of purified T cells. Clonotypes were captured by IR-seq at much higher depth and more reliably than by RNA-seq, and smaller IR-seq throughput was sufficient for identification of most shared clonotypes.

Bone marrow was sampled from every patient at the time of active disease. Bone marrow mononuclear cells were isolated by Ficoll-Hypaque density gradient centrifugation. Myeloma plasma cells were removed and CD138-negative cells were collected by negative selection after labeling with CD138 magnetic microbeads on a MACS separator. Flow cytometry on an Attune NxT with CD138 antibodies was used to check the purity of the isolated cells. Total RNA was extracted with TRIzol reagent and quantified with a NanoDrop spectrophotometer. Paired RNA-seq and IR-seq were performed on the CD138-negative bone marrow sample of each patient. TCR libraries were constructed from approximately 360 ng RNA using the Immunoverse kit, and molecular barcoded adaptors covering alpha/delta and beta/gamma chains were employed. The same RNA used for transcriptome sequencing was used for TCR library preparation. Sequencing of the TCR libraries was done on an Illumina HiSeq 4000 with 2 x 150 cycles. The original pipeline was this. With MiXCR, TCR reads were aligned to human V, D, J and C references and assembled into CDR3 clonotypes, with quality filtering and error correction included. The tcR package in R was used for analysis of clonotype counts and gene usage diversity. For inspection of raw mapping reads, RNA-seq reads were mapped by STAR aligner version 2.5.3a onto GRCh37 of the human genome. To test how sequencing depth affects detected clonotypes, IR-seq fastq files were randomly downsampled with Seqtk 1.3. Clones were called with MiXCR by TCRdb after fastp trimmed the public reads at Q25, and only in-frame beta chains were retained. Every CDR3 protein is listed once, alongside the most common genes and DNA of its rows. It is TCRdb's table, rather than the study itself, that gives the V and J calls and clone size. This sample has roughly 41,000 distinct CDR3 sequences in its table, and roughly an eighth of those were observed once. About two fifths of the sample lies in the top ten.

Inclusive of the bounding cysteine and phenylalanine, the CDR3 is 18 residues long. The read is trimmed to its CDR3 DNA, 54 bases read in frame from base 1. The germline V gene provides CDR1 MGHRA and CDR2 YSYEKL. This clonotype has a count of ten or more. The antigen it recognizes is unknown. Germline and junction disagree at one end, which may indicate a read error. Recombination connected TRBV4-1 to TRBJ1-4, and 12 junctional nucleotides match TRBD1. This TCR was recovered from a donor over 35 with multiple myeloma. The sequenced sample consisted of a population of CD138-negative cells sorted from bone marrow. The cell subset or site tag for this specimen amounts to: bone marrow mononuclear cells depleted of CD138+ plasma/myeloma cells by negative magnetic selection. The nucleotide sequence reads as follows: TGTGCCAGCAGCCCCGGGACAGGGGGCTCGGTGAGGGGCGAAAAACTGTTTTTT. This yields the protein CASSPGTGGSVRGEKLFF.